This paragraph reports one T cell receptor (beta chain). Its binding antigen is unknown. No qualities accompany the bases; no much larger clone lies one base away. The data originate from a study of shared clonotypes between healthy human individuals (dated by TCRdb to 2020 to 2022). For context, the study as a whole: A few men and two women, aged 18 to 49 years, made up the cohort. For each donor, three plates each were used for CD4 naive and CD4 memory, two plates were used for CD8 naive, and one plate was used for CD8 memory. To estimate repertoire size and how much clonotype sharing occurs between individuals, the study deeply sequenced the blood TCR repertoires of about five healthy adults. Per donor, leukapheresis produced somewhere between about 0.94 and 9.5 billion PBMCs. To increase sequencing depth and limit assay-specific biases, TCR repertoire library preparation and sequencing were carried out by different laboratories using diverse techniques.

The germline V gene gives CDR1 as SGHRS and CDR2 as YFSETQ. The CDR3 starts with the cysteine, ends with the phenylalanine, and has 13 residues. The entry retains the CDR3 DNA only, 39 bases that are in frame from base 1. The trim is 0 bases for V and 5 bases for J, with a gap of 8 bases between the germline ends. Points the paper makes about the study in general: Estimated clonotype richness was generally larger for naive than for memory subsets. Sampling was limited to blood, and TCR repertoires in tissue likely differ from TCR repertoires in blood. Pairwise subsampling indicated that sequencing depth was expected to affect the degree of clonotype sharing among donors. About 5% of naive CD4, 3% to 4% of naive CD8, approximately 2% of memory CD4, and 0.35% to 0.5% of memory CD8 clonotypes were shared across a few donors. Higher generation probabilities were observed for clonotypes shared by all four sorted-subset donors than for non-shared clonotypes. Incomplete sequencing was indicated by rarefaction of sorted-subset datasets, despite the large sequencing depth. The small number of donors limited the genetic and exposure-history diversity represented.

Healthy HIV-negative adults with no recently reported acute infections or vaccinations were included as donors. All donors were Caucasian adults living in Nashville, Tennessee, USA. CD4+ T cells were enriched by magnetic negative selection; naive cells were then positively selected on CD45RA, and the negative fraction formed the memory subset. After blood collection by leukapheresis, PBMCs were isolated using Ficoll-Histopaque density gradient centrifugation and then cryopreserved in the vapor phase of liquid nitrogen. Analytical flow cytometry was used to check the purity and quantity of every magnetically sorted T cell population. Each sorted fraction had its genomic DNA isolated and then quantified by UV absorbance on a Nanodrop 2000c. Using the deep immunoSEQ assay, TCR CDR3 regions were amplified from genomic DNA by multiplex PCR. For each cell subset, the extracted genomic DNA was distributed evenly across all wells of several immunoSEQ 96-well plates, and each plate served as one replicate. For sorted subsets, about 0.2 ug genomic DNA, equal to some 30,000 T cell genomes, was loaded into each replicate PCR. Purified libraries were quantified with a Qubit 3.0 fluorometer, sized on a Bioanalyzer 2100, and re-quantified with the KAPA Library Quantification kit. Each immunoSEQ 96-well plate was sequenced on its own single-read 150-cycle Illumina NextSeq 550 flow cell. On the authors' methods: Because only junctional sequences without quality scores were contained in the immunoSEQ output, filtering matching that applied to full-length reads could not be performed. Sequences were annotated with PyIR, a Python wrapper for IgBLAST v1.9, using IMGT germline references to assign V/J genes and CDR3. Reads were filtered out if the reads had weak V/J assignments (E-value above 1e-6), no CDR3, stop codons, out-of-frame junctions, or ambiguous translated residues. V3J clonotypes were defined as sequences sharing the same inferred V gene, J gene, and CDR3 amino acid sequence. The percentage overlap between two repertoires was calculated by dividing the number of shared unique clonotypes by the size of the smaller repertoire. Richness of each repertoire was evaluated using RTK rarefaction, the Chao1 estimator, and Recon v2.1 estimates of unobserved clonotypes. Generation probabilities were computed with OLGA for all TCRbeta clonotypes obtained by the gDNA method from several donors. TCRdb took this table from immuneACCESS and kept in-frame rearrangements with V and J called. Such tables lack part of the clones; where checked against another copy, unresolved V genes explain under half of the gap, and the rest is unexplained. V and J calls and clone size follow that table, whereas D and trimming were derived from the DNA. This sample is represented by 2 million to 2.5 million clones; about 95% of them were singletons. The biggest ten clones account for 0.13% of the sample.

This TCR was recovered from a man aged 18-30 years in good health. Rearrangement joined TRBV5-1 to TRBJ1-1, with no reliable assignment of the D segment. Sequencing was carried out using naive CD4+ T cells sorted from blood. Reading the label with the study, this specimen's cell subset or site is: CD45RA+ positively selected. The CDR3 loop reads CASSLEQITEAFF. Read as DNA, the sequence is TGCGCCAGCAGCTTGGAACAGATAACTGAAGCTTTCTTT. The full variable domain, with segments outside the CDR3 supplied by the reference TRBV5-1 and TRBJ1-1 proteins, appears as KAGVTQTPRYLIKTRGQQVTLSCSPISGHRSVSWYQQTPGQGLQFLFEYFSETQRNKGNFPGRFSGRQFSNSRSEMNVSTLELGDSALYLCASSLEQITEAFFGQGTRLTVV.